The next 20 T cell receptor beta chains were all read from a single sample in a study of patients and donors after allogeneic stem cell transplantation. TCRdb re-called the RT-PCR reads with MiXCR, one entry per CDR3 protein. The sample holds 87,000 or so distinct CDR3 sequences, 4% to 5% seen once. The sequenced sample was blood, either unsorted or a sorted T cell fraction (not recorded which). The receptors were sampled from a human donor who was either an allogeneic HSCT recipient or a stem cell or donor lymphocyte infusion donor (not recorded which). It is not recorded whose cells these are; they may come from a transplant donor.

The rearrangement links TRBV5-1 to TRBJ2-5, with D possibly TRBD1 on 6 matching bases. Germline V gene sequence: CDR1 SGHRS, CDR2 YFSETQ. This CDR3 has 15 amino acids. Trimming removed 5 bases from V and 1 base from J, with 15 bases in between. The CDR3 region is CASRPQGGPQETQYF. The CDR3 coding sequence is TGCGCCAGCAGGCCACAAGGGGGACCCCAAGAGACCCAGTACTTC.

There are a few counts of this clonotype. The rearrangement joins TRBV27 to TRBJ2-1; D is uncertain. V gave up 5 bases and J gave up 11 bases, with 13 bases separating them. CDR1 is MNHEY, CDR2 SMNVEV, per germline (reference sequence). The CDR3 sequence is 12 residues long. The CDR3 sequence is CASSPPLEKQFF. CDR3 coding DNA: TGTGCCAGCAGTCCACCCTTGGAGAAGCAGTTCTTC.

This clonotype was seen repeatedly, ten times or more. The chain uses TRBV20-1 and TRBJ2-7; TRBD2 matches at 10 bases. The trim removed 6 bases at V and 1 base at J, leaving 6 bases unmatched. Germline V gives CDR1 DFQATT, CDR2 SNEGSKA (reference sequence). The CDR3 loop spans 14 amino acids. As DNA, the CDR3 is TGCAGTGCCAAAGCGGGAGGGGGATCCTACGAGCAGTACTTC. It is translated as CSAKAGGGSYEQYF.

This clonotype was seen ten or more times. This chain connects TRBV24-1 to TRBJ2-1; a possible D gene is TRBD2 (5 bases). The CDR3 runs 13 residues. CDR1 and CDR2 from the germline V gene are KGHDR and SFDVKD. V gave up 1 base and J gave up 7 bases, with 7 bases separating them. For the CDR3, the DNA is TGTGCCACCAGTGATTTTCGAGGGAATGAGCAGTTCTTC. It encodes CATSDFRGNEQFF.

The CDR3 DNA sequence: TGTGCCAGCAGCCGCTCCTCCGCACCAGATACGCAGTATTTT. Its translation: CASSRSSAPDTQYF. This chain joins TRBV3-1 and TRBJ2-3, with D unclear. CDR1 and CDR2 from the germline V gene are LGHDT and YNNKEL (reference sequence). The CDR3 length is 14 residues. Trimming shortened V by 4 bases and J by 4 bases, and 12 bases separated the two germline ends.

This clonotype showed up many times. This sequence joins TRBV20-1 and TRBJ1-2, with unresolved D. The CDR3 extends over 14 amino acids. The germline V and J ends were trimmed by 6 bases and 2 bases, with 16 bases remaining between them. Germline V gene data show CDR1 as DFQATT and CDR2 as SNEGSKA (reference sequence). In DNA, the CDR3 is TGCAGTGCACCCAACCGGGAGGCCAACTATGGCTACACCTTC. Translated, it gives CSAPNREANYGYTF.

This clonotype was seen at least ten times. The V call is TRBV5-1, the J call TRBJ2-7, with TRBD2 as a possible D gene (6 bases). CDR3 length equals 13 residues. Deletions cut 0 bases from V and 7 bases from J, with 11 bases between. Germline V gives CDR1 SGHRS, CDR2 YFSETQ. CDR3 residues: CASSLDFRGEQYF. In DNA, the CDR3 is TGCGCCAGCAGCTTGGATTTCCGGGGGGAGCAGTACTTC.

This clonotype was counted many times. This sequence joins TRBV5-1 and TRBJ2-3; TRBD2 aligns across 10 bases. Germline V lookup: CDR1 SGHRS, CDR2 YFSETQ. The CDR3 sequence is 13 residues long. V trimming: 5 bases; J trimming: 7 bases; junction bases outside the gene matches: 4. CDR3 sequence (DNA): TGCGCCAGCAGTAGCGGGGGGCGGAATACGCAGTATTTT. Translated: CASSSGGRNTQYF.

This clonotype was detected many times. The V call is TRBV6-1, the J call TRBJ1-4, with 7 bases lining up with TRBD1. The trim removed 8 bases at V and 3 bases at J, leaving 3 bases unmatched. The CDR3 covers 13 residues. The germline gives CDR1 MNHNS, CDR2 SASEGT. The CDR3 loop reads CASAGTANEKLFF. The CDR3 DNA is TGTGCCAGCGCAGGGACAGCTAATGAAAAACTGTTTTTT.

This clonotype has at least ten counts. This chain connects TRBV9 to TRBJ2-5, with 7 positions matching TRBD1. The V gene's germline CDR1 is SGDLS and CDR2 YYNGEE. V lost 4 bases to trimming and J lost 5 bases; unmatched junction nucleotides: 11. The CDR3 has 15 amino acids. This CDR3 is CASSTGTAHGETQYF. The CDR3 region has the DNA TGTGCCAGCAGCACCGGGACAGCCCATGGGGAGACCCAGTACTTC. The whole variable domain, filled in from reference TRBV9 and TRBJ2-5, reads DSGVTQTPKHLITATGQRVTLRCSPRSGDLSVYWYQQSLDQGLQFLIQYYNGEERAKGNILERFSAQQFPDLHSELNLSSLELGDSALYFCASSTGTAHGETQYFGPGTRLLVL.

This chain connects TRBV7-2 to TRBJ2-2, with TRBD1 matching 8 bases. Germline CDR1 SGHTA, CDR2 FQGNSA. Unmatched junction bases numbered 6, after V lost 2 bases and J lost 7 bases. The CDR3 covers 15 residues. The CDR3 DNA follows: TGTGCCAGCAGCTTAAACAGGGGGGACATCGGGGAGCTGTTTTTT. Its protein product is CASSLNRGDIGELFF.

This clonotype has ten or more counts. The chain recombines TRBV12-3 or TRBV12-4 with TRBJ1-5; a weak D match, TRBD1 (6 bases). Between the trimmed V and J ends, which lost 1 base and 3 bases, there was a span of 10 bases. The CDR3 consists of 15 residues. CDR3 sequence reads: CASSLGGQNNQPQHF. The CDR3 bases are TGTGCCAGCAGTTTAGGTGGACAGAACAATCAGCCCCAGCATTTT.

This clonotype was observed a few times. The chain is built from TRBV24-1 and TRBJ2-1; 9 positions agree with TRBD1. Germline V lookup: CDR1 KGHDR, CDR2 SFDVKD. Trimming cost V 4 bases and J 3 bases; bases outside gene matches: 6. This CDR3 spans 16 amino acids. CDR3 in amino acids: CATSEKGQGYYNEQFF. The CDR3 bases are TGTGCCACCAGTGAAAAGGGACAGGGATACTACAATGAGCAGTTCTTC.

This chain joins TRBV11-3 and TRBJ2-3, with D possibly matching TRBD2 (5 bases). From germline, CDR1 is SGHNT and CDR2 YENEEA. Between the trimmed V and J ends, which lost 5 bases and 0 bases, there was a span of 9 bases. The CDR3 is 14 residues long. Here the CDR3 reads CASSADSSTDTQYF. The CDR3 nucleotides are TGTGCCAGCAGCGCGGACTCCAGCACAGATACGCAGTATTTT.

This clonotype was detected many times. The CDR3 bases are TGTGCCAGCAGCCGACAGGGGGGGAGCACAGATACGCAGTATTTT. Protein: CASSRQGGSTDTQYF. This chain uses TRBV7-3 with TRBJ2-3; 9 nucleotides agree with TRBD1. Germline CDR1 is SGHTA and CDR2 is FQGTGA. This CDR3 has 15 amino acids. Losses at the gene ends were 5 bases for V and 0 bases for J; bases not matched to a gene: 3.

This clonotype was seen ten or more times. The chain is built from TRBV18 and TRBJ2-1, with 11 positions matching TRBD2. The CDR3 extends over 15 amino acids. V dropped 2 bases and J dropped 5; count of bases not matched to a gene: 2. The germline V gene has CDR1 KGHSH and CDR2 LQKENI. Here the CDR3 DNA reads TGTGCCAGCTCACCAATACTAGCGGGGGACAATGAGCAGTTCTTC. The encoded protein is CASSPILAGDNEQFF.

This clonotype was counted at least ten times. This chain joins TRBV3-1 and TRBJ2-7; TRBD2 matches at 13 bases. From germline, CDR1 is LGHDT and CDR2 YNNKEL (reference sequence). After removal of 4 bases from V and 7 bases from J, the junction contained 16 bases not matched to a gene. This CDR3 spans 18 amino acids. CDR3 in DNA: TGTGCCAGCAGCCGCAAGAGCTCAGGACTAGCGGGAGTGTGGGAGCAGTACTTC. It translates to CASSRKSSGLAGVWEQYF.

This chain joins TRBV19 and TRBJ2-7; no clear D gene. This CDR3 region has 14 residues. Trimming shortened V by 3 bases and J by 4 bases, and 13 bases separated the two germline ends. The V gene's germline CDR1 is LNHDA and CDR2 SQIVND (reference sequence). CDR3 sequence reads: CASSIGQAPYEQYF. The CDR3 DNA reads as TGTGCCAGTAGTATCGGCCAGGCCCCATACGAGCAGTACTTC.

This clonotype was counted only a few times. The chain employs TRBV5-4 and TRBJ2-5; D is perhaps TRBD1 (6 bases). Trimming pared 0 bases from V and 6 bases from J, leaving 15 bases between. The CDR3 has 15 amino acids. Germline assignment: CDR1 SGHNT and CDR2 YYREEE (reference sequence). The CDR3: CASSLGYYRDQTQYF. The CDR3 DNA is TGTGCCAGCAGCTTGGGTTATTACAGGGACCAGACCCAGTACTTC.

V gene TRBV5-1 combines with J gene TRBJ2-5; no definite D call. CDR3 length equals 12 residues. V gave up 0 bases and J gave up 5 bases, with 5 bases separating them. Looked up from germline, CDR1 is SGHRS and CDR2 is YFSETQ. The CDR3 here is CASSLDNETQYF. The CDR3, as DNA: TGCGCCAGCAGCTTGGATAACGAGACCCAGTACTTC.